The sequence of this T cell receptor beta chain was determined in a study of CD8+CD57+ T cells in acquired aplastic anemia. The V segment lost 6 bases and the J segment 4 bases; nucleotides outside the gene matches: 6. This CDR3 has 14 residues. The V gene's germline CDR1 is MNHNS and CDR2 SASEGT. The study profiled TCR beta VDJ and CDR3 using genomic DNA as template. Via MiXCR, TCRdb re-called the reads, giving one row per CDR3 protein. The repertoire holds roughly 130,000 distinct CDR3 sequences, with around 50% as singletons. Many counts were recorded for this clonotype. The chain recombines TRBV6-1 with TRBJ2-7; 10 bases fit TRBD2. The TCR originated in a human donor in good health, serving as a control. The sample consisted of sorted CD4+, CD8+, or CD8+CD57+ T cells (not recorded which) from PBMCs. CDR3 coding DNA: TGTGCCAGCAGAAACCTAGCGGGGGATTACGAGCAGTACTTC. Translation: CASRNLAGDYEQYF.